In its sample, the clone carrying this TCR beta chain was seen a few times. Library preparation (for TCRbeta) was performed with unique molecular identifiers. TCRdb processed the PCR reads anew with MiXCR; each CDR3 protein has one entry. The top ten hold 13% to 15% of the sample, which has hundreds of thousands of distinct CDR3 sequences, 20% to 25% seen once. V lost 2 bases and J lost 1, with 13 bases in between. The CDR3 length is 16 residues. The data stem from a study of T-cell reconstitution after alpha-beta-depleted transplantation in children. This chain joins TRBV12-3 or TRBV12-4 and TRBJ2-3; TRBD1 is a possible D gene (5 bases). This sequence was found in a boy less than two years old who had a stem cell transplant for acute myeloid leukemia, so the T cells may come from the graft donor. Sequenced material: PBMCs, mostly from graft donor cells, taken 360 days after TCRalphabeta/CD19-depleted stem cell transplant. In DNA form, the CDR3 reads TGTGCCAGCAGTTTACTGCAGGGCTTTGGCACAGATACGCAGTATTTT. Encoded protein: CASSLLQGFGTDTQYF.